This T cell receptor (beta chain) was found in a study of PD-1 blockade in classical Hodgkin lymphoma. Findings and caveats of the study: Baseline TCR diversity was reportedly lower in newly diagnosed patients than in healthy donors. It was reported as lower still in relapsed/refractory patients. Newly diagnosed and completely responding patients shared comparable baseline diversity.

Every one of the patients relapsed after autologous stem cell transplantation (brentuximab vedotin exposure was variable). The study recorded best responses of complete response, partial response or progressive disease. The protocol was immunoSEQ multiplex PCR, while the TCRdb copy is restricted to in-frame clones and leaves out a portion. The sample lists about 97,000 clones, roughly 89% occurring once. Concerning this clone: Its cognate antigen is unknown. The same CDR3 can be traced to other DNA sequences in this sample.

The source of this sequence is a human donor with classical Hodgkin lymphoma. The material sequenced was peripheral blood mononuclear cells (PBMCs), taken before the second cycle of nivolumab.

The CDR3 region is CASSTVGNQPQHF. CDR3 sequence (DNA): TGTGCCAGTAGTACGGTGGGCAATCAGCCCCAGCATTTT. The rearrangement links TRBV19 to TRBJ1-5; D ambiguous. The CDR3 runs to 13 residues. V lost 4 bases and J 2 bases, leaving 6 bases between the germline ends. Germline CDR1 and CDR2: LNHDA and SQIVND (reference sequence).